This TCR beta chain is from a study of blood T cells in healthy people across ages. At the level of the study: About one barcoded TCR beta cDNA was captured per two T cells.

For the second PCR, which ran for about 7 to 12 cycles, a sample-barcoded 5' primer and a J-beta primer mix were used. A single record per CDR3 protein comes from TCRdb applying MiXCR to the 5' RACE reads. Among about 970,000 distinct CDR3 sequences, roughly 51% were seen once, and the ten largest hold about 21%. Study outcomes and limitations: Higher diversity and more naive CD4+ cells were features of long-lived donors, compared to aged donors. A roughly linear age-dependent decrease characterized TCR beta diversity per million T cells. Changes seen in expanded clonotypes were possibly confounded by donor CMV status left unknown.

As concerns this clonotype: Its antigen is not identified.

CDR3 size: 22 residues. The V gene lost 6 bases and the J gene lost 1 base, with 37 bases spanning the gap. The germline V gene encodes CDR1 MNHEY and CDR2 SVGEGT. This rearrangement joins TRBV6-2 or TRBV6-3 to TRBJ2-7, with D possibly TRBD1 on 9 matching bases. Material: blood. This TCR came from a woman aged 55-69 years in good health. The CDR3 nucleotides read TGTGCCAGCAGAGGCCCGACAGGGGGAAACTATTCAATAGCGGGAAGTTCCTACGAGCAGTACTTC. It translates to CASRGPTGGNYSIAGSSYEQYF.